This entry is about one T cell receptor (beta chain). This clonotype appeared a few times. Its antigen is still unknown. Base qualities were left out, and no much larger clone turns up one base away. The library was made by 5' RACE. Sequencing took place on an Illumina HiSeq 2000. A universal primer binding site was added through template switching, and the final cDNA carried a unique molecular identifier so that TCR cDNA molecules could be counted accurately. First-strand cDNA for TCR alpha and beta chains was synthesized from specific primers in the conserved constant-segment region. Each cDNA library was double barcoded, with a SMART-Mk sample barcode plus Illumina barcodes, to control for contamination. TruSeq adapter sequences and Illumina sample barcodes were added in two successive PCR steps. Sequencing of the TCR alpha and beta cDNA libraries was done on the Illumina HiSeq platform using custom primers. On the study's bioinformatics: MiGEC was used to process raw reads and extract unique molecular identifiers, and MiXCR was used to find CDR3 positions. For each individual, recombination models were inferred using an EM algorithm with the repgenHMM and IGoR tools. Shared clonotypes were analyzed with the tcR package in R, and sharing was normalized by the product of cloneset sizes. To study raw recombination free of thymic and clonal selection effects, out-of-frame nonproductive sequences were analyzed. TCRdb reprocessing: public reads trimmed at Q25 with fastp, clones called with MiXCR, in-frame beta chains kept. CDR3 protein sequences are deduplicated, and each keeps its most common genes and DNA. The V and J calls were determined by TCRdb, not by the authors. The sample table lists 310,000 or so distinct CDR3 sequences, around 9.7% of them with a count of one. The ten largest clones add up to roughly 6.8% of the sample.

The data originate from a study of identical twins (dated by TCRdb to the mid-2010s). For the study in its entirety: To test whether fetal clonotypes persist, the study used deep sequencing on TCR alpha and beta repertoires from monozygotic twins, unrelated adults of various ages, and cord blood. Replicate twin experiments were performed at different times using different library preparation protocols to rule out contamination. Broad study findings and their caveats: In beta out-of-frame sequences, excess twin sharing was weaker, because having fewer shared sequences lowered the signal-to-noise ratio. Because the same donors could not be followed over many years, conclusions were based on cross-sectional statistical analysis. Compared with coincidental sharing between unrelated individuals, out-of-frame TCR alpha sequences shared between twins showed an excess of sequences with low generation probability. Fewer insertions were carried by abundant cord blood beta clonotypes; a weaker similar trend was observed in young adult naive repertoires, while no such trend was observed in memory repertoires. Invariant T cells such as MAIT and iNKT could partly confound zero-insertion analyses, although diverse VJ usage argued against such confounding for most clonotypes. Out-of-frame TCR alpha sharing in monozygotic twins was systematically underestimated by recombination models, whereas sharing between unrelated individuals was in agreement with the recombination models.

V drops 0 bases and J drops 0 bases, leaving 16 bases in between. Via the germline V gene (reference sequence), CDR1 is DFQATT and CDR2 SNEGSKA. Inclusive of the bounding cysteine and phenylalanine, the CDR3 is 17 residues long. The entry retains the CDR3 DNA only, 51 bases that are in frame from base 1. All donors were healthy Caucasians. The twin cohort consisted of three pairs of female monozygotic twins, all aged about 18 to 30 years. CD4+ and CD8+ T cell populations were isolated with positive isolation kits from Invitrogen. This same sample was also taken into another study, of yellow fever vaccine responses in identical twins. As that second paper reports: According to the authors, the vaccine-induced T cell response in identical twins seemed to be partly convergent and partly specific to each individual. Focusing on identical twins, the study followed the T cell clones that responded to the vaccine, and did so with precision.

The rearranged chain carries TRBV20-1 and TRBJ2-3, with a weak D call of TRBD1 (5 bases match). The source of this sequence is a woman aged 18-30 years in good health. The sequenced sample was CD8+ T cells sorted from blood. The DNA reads TGCAGTGCTAGAGATTACCTGGCCACAGGTAGCACAGATACGCAGTATTTT. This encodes CSARDYLATGSTDTQYF.